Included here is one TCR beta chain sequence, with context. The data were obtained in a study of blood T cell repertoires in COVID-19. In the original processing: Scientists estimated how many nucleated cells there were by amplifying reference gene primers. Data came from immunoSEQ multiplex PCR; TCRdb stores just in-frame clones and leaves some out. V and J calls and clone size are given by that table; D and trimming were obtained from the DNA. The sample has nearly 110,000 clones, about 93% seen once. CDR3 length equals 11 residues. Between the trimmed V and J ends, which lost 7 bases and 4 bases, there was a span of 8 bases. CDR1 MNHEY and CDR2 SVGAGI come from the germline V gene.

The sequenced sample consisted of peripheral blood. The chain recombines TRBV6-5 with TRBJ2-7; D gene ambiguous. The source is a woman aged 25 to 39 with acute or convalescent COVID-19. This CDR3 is CASTAGYEQYF. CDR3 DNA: TGTGCCAGCACGGCCGGGTACGAGCAGTACTTC.